This entry features one T cell receptor beta chain sequence. The sample originates from a study of blood T cell repertoires in COVID-19. Whole-study context: Acute-phase and convalescent COVID-19 samples originated in the United States, Italy and Spain.

Original methodology: Amplification from reference gene primers served as the basis for estimated nucleated cell counts. Sequencing used immunoSEQ multiplex PCR; TCRdb keeps in-frame clones, though not all of them. V, J and clone size derive from that table, while D and trimming were established from the DNA sequence. The sample has around 180,000 clones, about 85% seen once. V was cut by 3 bases and J by 4 bases, with 8 bases left in between. CDR1 is SGHKS and CDR2 is YYEKEE in the germline V gene (reference sequence). The CDR3 has 12 amino acids. J is TRBJ2-7 and V is TRBV5-5; the D is unclear. The sequence was collected from a man between 65 and 85 years old with active or convalescent COVID-19. The source material was peripheral blood. The CDR3 loop reads CASSSQPYEQYF. Written as DNA, the CDR3 is TGTGCCAGCAGCTCACAGCCGTACGAGCAGTACTTC.